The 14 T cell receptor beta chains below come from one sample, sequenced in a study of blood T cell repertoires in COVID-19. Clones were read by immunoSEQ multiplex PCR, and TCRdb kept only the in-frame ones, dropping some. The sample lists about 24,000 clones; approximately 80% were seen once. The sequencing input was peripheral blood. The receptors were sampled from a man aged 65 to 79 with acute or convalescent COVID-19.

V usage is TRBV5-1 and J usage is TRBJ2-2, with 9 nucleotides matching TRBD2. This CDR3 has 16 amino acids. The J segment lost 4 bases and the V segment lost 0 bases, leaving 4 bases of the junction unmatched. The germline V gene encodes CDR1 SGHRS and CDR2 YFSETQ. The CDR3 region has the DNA TGCGCCAGCAGCTTGGAGGTAGCGGGAGCCACCGGGGAGCTGTTTTTT. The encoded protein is CASSLEVAGATGELFF.

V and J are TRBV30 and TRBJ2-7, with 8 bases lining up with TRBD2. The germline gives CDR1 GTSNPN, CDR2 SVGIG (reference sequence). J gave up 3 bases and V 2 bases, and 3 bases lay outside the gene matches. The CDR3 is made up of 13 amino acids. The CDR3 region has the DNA TGTGCCTGGAGTAAGCGGGGGCGCTACGAGCAGTACTTC. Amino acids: CAWSKRGRYEQYF. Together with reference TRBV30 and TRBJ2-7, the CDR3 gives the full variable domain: SQTIHQWPATLVQPVGSPLSLECTVEGTSNPNLYWYRQAAGRGLQLLFYSVGIGQISSEVPQNLSASRPQDRQFILSSKKLLLSDSGFYLCAWSKRGRYEQYFGPGTRLTVT.

The CDR3 DNA is TGTGCCAGCAGTTACGGGAGGAATCAGCCCCAGCATTTT. Protein sequence: CASSYGRNQPQHF. The chain carries TRBV6-5 and TRBJ1-5; D is undetermined. Trimming pared 2 bases from V and 4 bases from J, leaving 6 bases between. Germline CDR1 reads MNHEY; CDR2 reads SVGAGI. CDR3 size: 13 residues.

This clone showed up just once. The CDR3 bases are TGTGCCAGCAGCCCCAATTTAAGGGGTAATCAGCCCCAGCATTTT. This codes for CASSPNLRGNQPQHF. The J gene is TRBJ1-5, the V gene TRBV7-2, with D perhaps TRBD1 (5 bases). The V and J ends lost 5 bases and 4 bases respectively, with 15 bases between them. CDR3 length: 15 amino acids. The germline V gene has CDR1 SGHTA and CDR2 FQGNSA.

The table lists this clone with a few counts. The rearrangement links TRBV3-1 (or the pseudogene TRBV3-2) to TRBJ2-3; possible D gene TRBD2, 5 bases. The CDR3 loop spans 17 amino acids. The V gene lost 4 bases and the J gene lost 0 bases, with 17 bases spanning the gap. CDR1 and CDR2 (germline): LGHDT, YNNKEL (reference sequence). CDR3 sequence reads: CASSRTLGGSSTDTQYF. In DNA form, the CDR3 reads TGTGCCAGCAGCCGAACATTGGGCGGGTCTAGCACAGATACGCAGTATTTT.

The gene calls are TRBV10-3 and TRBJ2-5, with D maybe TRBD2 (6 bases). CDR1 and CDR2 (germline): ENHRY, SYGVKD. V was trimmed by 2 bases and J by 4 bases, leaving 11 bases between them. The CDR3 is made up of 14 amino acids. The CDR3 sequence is CAISEGRGGETQYF. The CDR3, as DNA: TGTGCCATCAGTGAGGGGCGGGGAGGAGAGACCCAGTACTTC.

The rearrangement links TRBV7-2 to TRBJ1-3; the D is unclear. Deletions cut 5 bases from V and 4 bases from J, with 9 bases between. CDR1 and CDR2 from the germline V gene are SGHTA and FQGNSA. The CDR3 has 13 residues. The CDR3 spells CASSPGGGNTIYF. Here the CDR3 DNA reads TGTGCCAGCAGCCCCGGAGGAGGAAACACCATATATTTT. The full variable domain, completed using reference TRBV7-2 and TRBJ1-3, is GAGVSQSPSNKVTEKGKDVELRCDPISGHTALYWYRQSLGQGLEFLIYFQGNSAPDKSGLPSDRFSAERTGGSVSTLTIQRTQQEDSAVYLCASSPGGGNTIYFGEGSWLTVV.

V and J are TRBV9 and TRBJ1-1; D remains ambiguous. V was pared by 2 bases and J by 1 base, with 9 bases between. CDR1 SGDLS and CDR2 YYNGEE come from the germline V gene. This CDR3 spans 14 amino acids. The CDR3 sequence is CASSVREWNTEAFF. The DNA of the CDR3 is TGTGCCAGCAGCGTGCGGGAGTGGAACACTGAAGCTTTCTTT.

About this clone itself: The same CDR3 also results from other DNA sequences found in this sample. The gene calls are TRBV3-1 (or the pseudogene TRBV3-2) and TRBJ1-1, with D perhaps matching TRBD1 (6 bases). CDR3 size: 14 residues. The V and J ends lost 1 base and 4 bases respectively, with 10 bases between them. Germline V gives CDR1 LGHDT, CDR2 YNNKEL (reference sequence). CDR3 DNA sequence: TGTGCCAGCAGCCAAGGAACAGGGCCCACTGAAGCTTTCTTT. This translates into CASSQGTGPTEAFF.

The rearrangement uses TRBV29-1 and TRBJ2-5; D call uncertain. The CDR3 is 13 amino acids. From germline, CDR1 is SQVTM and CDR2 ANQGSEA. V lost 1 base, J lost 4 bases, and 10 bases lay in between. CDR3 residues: CSVEVNLRETQYF. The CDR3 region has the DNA TGCAGCGTTGAAGTCAACCTAAGAGAGACCCAGTACTTC.

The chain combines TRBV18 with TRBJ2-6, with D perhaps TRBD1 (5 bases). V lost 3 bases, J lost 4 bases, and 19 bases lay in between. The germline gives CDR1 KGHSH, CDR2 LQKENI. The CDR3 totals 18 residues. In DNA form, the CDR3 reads TGTGCCAGCTCACCCGCTCAGGGCTATTGGGTCGGGGCCAACGTCCTGACTTTC. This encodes CASSPAQGYWVGANVLTF.

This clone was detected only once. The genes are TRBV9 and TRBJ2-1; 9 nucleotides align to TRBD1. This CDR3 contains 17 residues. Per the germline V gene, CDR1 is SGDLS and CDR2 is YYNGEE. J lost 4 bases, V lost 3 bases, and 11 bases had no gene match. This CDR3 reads CASSATAATGGYNEQFF. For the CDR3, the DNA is TGTGCCAGCAGCGCAACAGCCGCGACAGGGGGGTACAATGAGCAGTTCTTC. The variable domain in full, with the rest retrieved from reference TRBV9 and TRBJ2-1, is DSGVTQTPKHLITATGQRVTLRCSPRSGDLSVYWYQQSLDQGLQFLIQYYNGEERAKGNILERFSAQQFPDLHSELNLSSLELGDSALYFCASSATAATGGYNEQFFGPGTRLTVL.

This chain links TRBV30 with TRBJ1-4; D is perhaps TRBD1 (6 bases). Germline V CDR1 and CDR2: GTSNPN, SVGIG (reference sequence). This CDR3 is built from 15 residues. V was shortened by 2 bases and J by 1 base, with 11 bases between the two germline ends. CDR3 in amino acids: CAWSSPDRTNEKLFF. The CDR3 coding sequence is TGTGCCTGGAGTTCGCCGGACAGAACTAATGAAAAACTGTTTTTT.

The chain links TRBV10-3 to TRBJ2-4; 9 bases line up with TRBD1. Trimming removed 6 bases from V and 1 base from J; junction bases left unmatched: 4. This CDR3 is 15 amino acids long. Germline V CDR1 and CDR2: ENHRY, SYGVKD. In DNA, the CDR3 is TGTGCCATCAGGGGGACAGGGATGGCCAAAAACATTCAGTACTTC. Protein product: CAIRGTGMAKNIQYF.